A selection of T cell receptor beta chains follows, all from one sample in a study of blood T cells in healthy people across ages. TCRdb called the 5' RACE reads again in MiXCR, with one record for every CDR3 protein. The sample lists hundreds of thousands of distinct CDR3 sequences; around two fifths were seen once. The sample taken for sequencing was blood. The receptors derive from a man at least 80 years old in good health. Each CDR3 is given with its conserved first and last residue. Fields, in order: CDR3 protein, CDR3 DNA, CDR3 length, V gene, J gene, clone size, D gene. The D gene is left open where the match is weak. Some rows have no size entry. The others give once, few or many, or a class for an expanded clone.

CDR3: CASSFSGGGSYNEQFF; DNA: TGTGCCAGCAGCTTCTCCGGCGGGGGCTCCTACAATGAGCAGTTCTTC; length: 16; V: TRBV7-2; J: TRBJ2-1; size: many; D: TRBD2
CDR3: CSAVETDTQYF; DNA: TGCAGTGCCGTAGAGACAGATACGCAGTATTTT; length: 11; V: TRBV20-1; J: TRBJ2-3; size: .; D: .
CDR3: CASSLDRSRGYSYNEQFF; DNA: TGTGCCAGCAGCCTGGATAGGTCGCGGGGCTACTCCTACAATGAGCAGTTCTTC; length: 18; V: TRBV7-9; J: TRBJ2-1; size: .; D: .
CDR3: CASSQASPGTDSPLHF; DNA: TGTGCCAGCAGCCAAGCAAGCCCTGGGACAGATTCACCCCTCCACTTT; length: 16; V: TRBV4-2; J: TRBJ1-6; size: few; D: TRBD1
CDR3: CASGSEAKNIQYF; DNA: TGTGCCAGCGGATCAGAAGCCAAAAACATTCAGTACTTC; length: 13; V: TRBV28; J: TRBJ2-4; size: few; D: .
CDR3: CASSAGLAGARDTQYF; DNA: TGTGCCAGCAGTGCGGGACTAGCGGGGGCCCGTGATACGCAGTATTTT; length: 16; V: TRBV12-3/TRBV12-4; J: TRBJ2-3; size: few; D: TRBD2
CDR3: CASSFFGREQVGELFF; DNA: TGTGCCAGCAGCTTTTTTGGCAGGGAGCAGGTCGGGGAGCTGTTTTTT; length: 16; V: TRBV7-9; J: TRBJ2-2; size: .; D: .
CDR3: CASSDTRPGGYGYTF; DNA: TGTGCCAGCAGCGATACCAGACCCGGGGGGTATGGCTACACCTTC; length: 15; V: TRBV9; J: TRBJ1-2; size: .; D: .
CDR3: CASSYGLSRTGYTF; DNA: TGTGCCAGCAGTTATGGACTTTCGAGGACTGGCTACACCTTC; length: 14; V: TRBV6-2/TRBV6-3; J: TRBJ1-2; size: many; D: .
CDR3: CASSRRAVSNYNEQFF; DNA: TGTGCCAGCAGCAGAAGAGCGGTTTCTAACTACAATGAGCAGTTCTTC; length: 16; V: TRBV3-1; J: TRBJ2-1; size: few; D: .
CDR3: CASSLMTGPYEQYF; DNA: TGTGCCAGCAGCCTTATGACAGGGCCCTACGAGCAGTACTTC; length: 14; V: TRBV14; J: TRBJ2-7; size: .; D: TRBD1
CDR3: CASSYPRAAGANVLTF; DNA: TGTGCCAGCAGTTACCCTCGGGCTGCTGGGGCCAACGTCCTGACTTTC; length: 16; V: TRBV6-6; J: TRBJ2-6; size: once; D: .
CDR3: CVSSVGTNGPLEQYF; DNA: TGTGTCAGCAGCGTAGGGACAAACGGCCCCCTAGAGCAGTACTTC; length: 15; V: TRBV9; J: TRBJ2-5; size: .; D: .
CDR3: CASSADSSGANVLTF; DNA: TGTGCCAGCAGTGCGGACAGCTCTGGGGCCAACGTCCTGACTTTC; length: 15; V: TRBV28; J: TRBJ2-6; size: many; D: .
CDR3: CASSFRGNEQFF; DNA: TGTGCCAGCAGCTTTAGGGGAAATGAGCAGTTCTTC; length: 12; V: TRBV5-4; J: TRBJ2-1; size: few; D: .
CDR3: CASSQRGPTLAGGPGTQYF; DNA: TGTGCCAGCAGCCAAAGGGGGCCGACTCTAGCGGGGGGGCCGGGGACCCAGTACTTC; length: 19; V: TRBV7-2; J: TRBJ2-5; size: .; D: TRBD2
CDR3: CSAIRTGQGADTQYF; DNA: TGCAGTGCTATCCGGACAGGGCAGGGGGCAGATACGCAGTATTTT; length: 15; V: TRBV20-1; J: TRBJ2-3; size: .; D: TRBD1
CDR3: CASSAGGGTEAFF; DNA: TGTGCCAGCAGCGCTGGAGGAGGCACTGAAGCTTTCTTT; length: 13; V: TRBV3-1; J: TRBJ1-1; size: many; D: .
CDR3: CASSASGPGQETQYF; DNA: TGTGCCAGCAGCGCTAGCGGGCCCGGACAAGAGACCCAGTACTTC; length: 15; V: TRBV7-2; J: TRBJ2-5; size: .; D: TRBD2
CDR3: CASSQDWTAQETQYF; DNA: TGCGCCAGCAGCCAAGATTGGACAGCTCAAGAGACCCAGTACTTC; length: 15; V: TRBV4-3; J: TRBJ2-5; size: few; D: .
CDR3: CASSFNRGASSYEQYF; DNA: TGTGCCAGCAGCTTCAACAGAGGAGCGAGCTCCTACGAGCAGTACTTC; length: 16; V: TRBV7-6; J: TRBJ2-7; size: .; D: .
CDR3: CASSQEGTGASRQYF; DNA: TGCGCCAGCAGCCAAGAGGGGACAGGGGCGAGCAGGCAGTACTTC; length: 15; V: TRBV4-3; J: TRBJ2-4; size: .; D: TRBD1
CDR3: CASSARPSRDSPLHF; DNA: TGTGCCAGCAGCGCCCGGCCCTCTAGGGATTCACCCCTCCACTTT; length: 15; V: TRBV9; J: TRBJ1-6; size: few; D: .
CDR3: CSARDPRRGVNYEQYF; DNA: TGCAGTGCTAGAGATCCGCGACGTGGAGTGAATTACGAGCAGTACTTC; length: 16; V: TRBV20-1; J: TRBJ2-7; size: once; D: .
CDR3: CASSLRFTGELFF; DNA: TGTGCCAGCAGTTTAAGGTTTACCGGGGAGCTGTTTTTT; length: 13; V: TRBV12-3/TRBV12-4; J: TRBJ2-2; size: .; D: .
CDR3: CASSEDGGSYEQYF; DNA: TGTGCCAGCAGTGAAGATGGGGGATCCTACGAGCAGTACTTC; length: 14; V: TRBV2; J: TRBJ2-7; size: .; D: .
CDR3: CASSLWTSGGADTQYF; DNA: TGTGCCAGCAGCCTATGGACTAGCGGGGGGGCAGATACGCAGTATTTT; length: 16; V: TRBV7-2; J: TRBJ2-3; size: few; D: TRBD2
CDR3: CASSSGTGGDEQYF; DNA: TGTGCCAGCAGCTCCGGGACAGGGGGCGATGAGCAGTACTTC; length: 14; V: TRBV7-2; J: TRBJ2-7; size: many; D: TRBD1
CDR3: CASSQNSGIPTDTQYF; DNA: TGTGCCAGCAGCCAAAATAGCGGGATCCCCACAGATACGCAGTATTTT; length: 16; V: TRBV3-1; J: TRBJ2-3; size: few; D: TRBD2
CDR3: CASSPRMSSGYSSSYNEQYF; DNA: TGTGCCAGCAGCCCGAGAATGTCTAGCGGGTACTCGAGCTCCTACAATGAGCAGTACTTC; length: 20; V: TRBV3-1; J: TRBJ2-5; size: .; D: TRBD2
CDR3: CASSRQASGVNQETQFF; DNA: TGTGCCAGCAGTCGACAGGCTAGTGGCGTTAACCAAGAGACCCAGTTCTTC; length: 17; V: TRBV6-1; J: TRBJ2-1; size: .; D: .
CDR3: CASSLHRVGYTF; DNA: TGTGCCAGCAGCTTACACAGGGTTGGCTACACCTTC; length: 12; V: TRBV7-2; J: TRBJ1-2; size: many; D: .
CDR3: CAWGKGHPTEAFF; DNA: TGTGCCTGGGGGAAGGGACATCCCACTGAAGCTTTCTTT; length: 13; V: TRBV30; J: TRBJ1-1; size: few; D: .
CDR3: CATSDLPGTQYF; DNA: TGTGCCACCAGTGATTTACCGGGTACGCAGTATTTT; length: 12; V: TRBV24-1; J: TRBJ2-3; size: few; D: .
CDR3: CASSLWRLAGGPGELFF; DNA: TGTGCCAGCAGTTTATGGAGGCTAGCGGGAGGTCCCGGGGAGCTGTTTTTT; length: 17; V: TRBV28; J: TRBJ2-2; size: .; D: TRBD2
CDR3: CASRASGSPGGANVLTF; DNA: TGTGCCAGCAGGGCTAGCGGGAGTCCCGGCGGGGCCAACGTCCTGACTTTC; length: 17; V: TRBV27; J: TRBJ2-6; size: many; D: TRBD2